This T cell receptor (beta chain) was obtained from a study of T-cell memory formation after mild COVID-19. General study results and limits: Cross-reactive memory seemingly joined, as some responding clones were found in pre-infection memory. Later expanders leaned CD4+, whereas day 15 to 85 contracting clones were balanced CD4/CD8.

One entry per CDR3 protein results from TCRdb running MiXCR on the 5' RACE reads. The data show over 120,000 distinct CDR3 sequences, roughly 21% seen once. V was cut by 6 bases and J by 1 base, with 9 bases left in between. The length of the CDR3 is 13 residues. In germline, CDR1 is KGHDR, CDR2 SFDVKD. A few counts support this clonotype. Its specificity is unknown. The sample taken for sequencing was PBMCs or a T cell subset sorted from them (not recorded which). The chain employs TRBV24-1 and TRBJ2-7, with D unclear. The sequence was collected from an adult woman who had mild COVID-19 (a few samples of this study predate the infection). Cell type and time point are not known. CDR3 protein: CATSSPWSYEQYF. The CDR3 nucleotides read TGTGCCACCAGTTCGCCTTGGTCCTACGAGCAGTACTTC.